This T cell receptor beta chain was obtained from a study of T cell responses to AZD1222 COVID-19 vaccine. Study-wide findings and caveats: Once two AZD1222 doses were given, Spike-specific TCR breadth and depth went up. The donor cohort was predominantly white British with a female majority, and clonal diversity may have been underestimated.

Turning to this clone: What it recognizes is unknown.

V was trimmed by 8 bases and J by 6 bases, leaving 16 bases between them. The CDR3 totals 14 residues. From germline, CDR1 is MGHRA and CDR2 YSYEKL. Measured with immunoSEQ multiplex PCR; TCRdb has only the in-frame clones, and not every one. The sample contains 100,000 to 120,000 clones, 85% to 90% of which appear only once. Sequencing used peripheral blood, obtained 28 days after the second AZD1222 dose. This clonotype was sampled from an adult who received the AZD1222 COVID-19 vaccine. This chain joins TRBV4-1 and TRBJ2-2, with a tentative D call TRBD2 (5 bases). CDR3 nucleotide sequence: TGCGCCAGCGGCGATCGGGGTACCGCCGGGGAGCTGTTTTTT. Amino acid sequence: CASGDRGTAGELFF.